This TCR beta chain was captured in a study of cytomegalovirus exposure and HLA in healthy donors. Across the study: In a later analysis, the roughly 130 validation repertoires were reported to have used the same platform as the approximately 700 first-cohort repertoires.

Turning to this clone: What it binds is unknown.

The repertoire was sequenced with immunoSEQ multiplex PCR; TCRdb's copy has only in-frame clones and lacks some. Of under 65,000 clones in the sample, approximately 90% were seen once. The donors formed part of the approximately 130-subject validation cohort, distinct from the 666-subject first cohort. General observations from the study: Three chains tied to CMV proved CMV antigen-specific in vitro. Reports showed the classifier diagnosing cytomegalovirus status with high specificity and sensitivity.

CDR1 SGHTA and CDR2 FQGNSA come from the germline V gene. The trim removed 6 bases at V and 9 bases at J, leaving 8 bases unmatched. This CDR3 spans 14 amino acids. The J gene is TRBJ1-6, the V gene TRBV7-2; 7 bases match TRBD1. The sequence was collected from a woman between 18 and 29 years old in good health and CMV-seropositive. The specimen sequenced was PBMCs. The CDR3, as DNA: TGTGCCAGCAGGTCACAGGGGACTAGTTCACCCCTCCACTTT. This sequence encodes CASRSQGTSSPLHF.